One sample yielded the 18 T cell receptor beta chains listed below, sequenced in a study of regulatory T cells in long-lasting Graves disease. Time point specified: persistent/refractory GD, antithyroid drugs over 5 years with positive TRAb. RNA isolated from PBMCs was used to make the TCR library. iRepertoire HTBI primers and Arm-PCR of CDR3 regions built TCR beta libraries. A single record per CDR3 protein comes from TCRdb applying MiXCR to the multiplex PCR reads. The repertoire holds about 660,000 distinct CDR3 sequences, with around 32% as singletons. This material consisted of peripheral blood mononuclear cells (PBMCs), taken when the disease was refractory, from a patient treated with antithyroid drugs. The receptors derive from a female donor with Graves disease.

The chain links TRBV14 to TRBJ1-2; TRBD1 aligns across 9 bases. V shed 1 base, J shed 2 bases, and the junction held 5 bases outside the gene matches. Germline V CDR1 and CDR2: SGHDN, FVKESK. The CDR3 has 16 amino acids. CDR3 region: CASSQAGQGRNYGYTF. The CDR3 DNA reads TGTGCCAGCAGCCAAGCCGGACAGGGGCGAAACTATGGCTACACCTTC. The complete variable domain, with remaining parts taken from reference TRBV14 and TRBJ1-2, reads EAGVTQFPSHSVIEKGQTVTLRCDPISGHDNLYWYRRVMGKEIKFLLHFVKESKQDESGMPNNRFLAERTGGTYSTLKVQPAELEDSGVYFCASSQAGQGRNYGYTFGSGTRLTVV.

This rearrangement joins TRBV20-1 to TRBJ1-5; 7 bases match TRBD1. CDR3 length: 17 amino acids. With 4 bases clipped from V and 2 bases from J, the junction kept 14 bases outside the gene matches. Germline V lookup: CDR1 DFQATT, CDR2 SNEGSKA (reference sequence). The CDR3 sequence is CSATRGTVFGGNQPQHF. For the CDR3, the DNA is TGCAGTGCTACCCGTGGGACAGTCTTTGGAGGCAATCAGCCCCAGCATTTT.

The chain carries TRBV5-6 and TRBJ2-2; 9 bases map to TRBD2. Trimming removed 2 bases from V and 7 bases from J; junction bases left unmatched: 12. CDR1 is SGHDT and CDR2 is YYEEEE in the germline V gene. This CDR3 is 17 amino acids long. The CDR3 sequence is CASSFEGVAGVVGELFF. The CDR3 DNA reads TGTGCCAGCAGCTTTGAGGGAGTAGCGGGAGTGGTCGGGGAGCTGTTTTTT.

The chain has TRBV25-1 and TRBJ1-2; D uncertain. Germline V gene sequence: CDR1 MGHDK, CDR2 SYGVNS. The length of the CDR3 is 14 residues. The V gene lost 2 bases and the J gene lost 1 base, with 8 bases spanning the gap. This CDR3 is CASSEVVYNYGYTF. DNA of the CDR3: TGTGCCAGCAGTGAAGTCGTGTATAACTATGGCTACACCTTC.

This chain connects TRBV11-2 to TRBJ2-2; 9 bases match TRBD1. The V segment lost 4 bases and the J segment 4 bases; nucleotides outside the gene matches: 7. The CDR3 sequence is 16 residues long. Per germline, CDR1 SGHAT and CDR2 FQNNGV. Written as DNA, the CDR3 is TGTGCCAGCAGCTACACAGGGGGCGCGACCACCGGGGAGCTGTTTTTT. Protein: CASSYTGGATTGELFF. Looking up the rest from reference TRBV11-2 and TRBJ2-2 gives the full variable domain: EAGVAQSPRYKIIEKRQSVAFWCNPISGHATLYWYQQILGQGPKLLIQFQNNGVVDDSQLPKDRFSAERLKGVDSTLKIQPAKLEDSAVYLCASSYTGGATTGELFFGEGSRLTVL.

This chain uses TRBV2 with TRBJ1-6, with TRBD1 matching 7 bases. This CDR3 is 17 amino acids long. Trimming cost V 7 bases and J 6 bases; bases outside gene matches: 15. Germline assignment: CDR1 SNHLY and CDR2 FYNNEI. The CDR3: CASTPPLRDSPNSPLHF. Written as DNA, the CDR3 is TGTGCCAGCACACCTCCGCTTCGGGACAGCCCTAATTCACCCCTCCACTTT.

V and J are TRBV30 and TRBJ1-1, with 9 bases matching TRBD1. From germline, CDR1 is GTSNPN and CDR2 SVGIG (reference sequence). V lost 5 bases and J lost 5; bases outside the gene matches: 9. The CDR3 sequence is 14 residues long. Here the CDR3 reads CAWDRGRGGTEAFF. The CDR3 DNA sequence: TGTGCCTGGGACAGGGGGAGAGGGGGTACTGAAGCTTTCTTT.

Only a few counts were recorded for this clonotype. The CDR3 bases are TGTGCCAGCAGTTTATTCGCCCAGCATTTT. Protein product: CASSLFAQHF. The genes are TRBV27 and TRBJ1-5; D uncertain. The CDR3 covers 10 residues. Trimming removed 1 base from V and 11 bases from J, with 3 bases in between. The germline V gene has CDR1 MNHEY and CDR2 SMNVEV (reference sequence).

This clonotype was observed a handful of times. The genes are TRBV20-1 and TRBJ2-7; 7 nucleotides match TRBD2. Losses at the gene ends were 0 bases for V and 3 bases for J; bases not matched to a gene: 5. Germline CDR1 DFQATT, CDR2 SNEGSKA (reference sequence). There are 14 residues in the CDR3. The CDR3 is CSARDNQRGYEQYF. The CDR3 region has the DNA TGCAGTGCTAGAGATAACCAGCGGGGCTACGAGCAGTACTTC.

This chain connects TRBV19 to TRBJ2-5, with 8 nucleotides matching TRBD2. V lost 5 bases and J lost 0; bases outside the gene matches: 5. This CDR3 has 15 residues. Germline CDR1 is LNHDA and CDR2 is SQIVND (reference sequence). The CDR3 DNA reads TGTGCCAGTAGTCCCGGGAGGGACTACCAAGAGACCCAGTACTTC. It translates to CASSPGRDYQETQYF.

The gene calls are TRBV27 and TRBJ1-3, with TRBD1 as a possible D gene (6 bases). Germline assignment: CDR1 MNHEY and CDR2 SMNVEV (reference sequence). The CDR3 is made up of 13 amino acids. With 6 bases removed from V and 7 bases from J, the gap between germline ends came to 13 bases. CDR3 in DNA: TGTGCCAGCAGACAGGGTCTCTCGAACACCATATATTTT. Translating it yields CASRQGLSNTIYF.

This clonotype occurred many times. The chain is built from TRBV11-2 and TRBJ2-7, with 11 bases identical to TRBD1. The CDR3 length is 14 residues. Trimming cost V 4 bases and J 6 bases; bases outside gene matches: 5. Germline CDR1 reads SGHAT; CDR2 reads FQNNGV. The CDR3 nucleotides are TGTGCCAGCAGCTCCTCGGACAGGGGGCTCGAGCAGTACTTC. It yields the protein CASSSSDRGLEQYF.

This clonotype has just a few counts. CDR3 residues: CSARVLEETQYF. Here the CDR3 DNA reads TGCAGTGCTAGAGTGCTAGAAGAGACCCAGTACTTC. The J gene is TRBJ2-5, the V gene TRBV20-1; no firm D call. The CDR3 is made up of 12 amino acids. V lost 1 base to trimming and J lost 3 bases, with 6 bases between them. The V gene's germline CDR1 is DFQATT and CDR2 SNEGSKA (reference sequence).

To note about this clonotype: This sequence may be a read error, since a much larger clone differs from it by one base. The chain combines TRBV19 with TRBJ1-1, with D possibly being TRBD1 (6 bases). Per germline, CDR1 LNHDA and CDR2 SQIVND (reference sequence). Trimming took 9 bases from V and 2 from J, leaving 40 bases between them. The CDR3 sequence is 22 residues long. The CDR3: CASSLYLGIPLHRVRRNTEAFF. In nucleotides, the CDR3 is TGTGCCAGCAGTCTTTATTTGGGGATTCCACTCCACAGGGTGCGAAGAAACACTGAAGCTTTCTTT.

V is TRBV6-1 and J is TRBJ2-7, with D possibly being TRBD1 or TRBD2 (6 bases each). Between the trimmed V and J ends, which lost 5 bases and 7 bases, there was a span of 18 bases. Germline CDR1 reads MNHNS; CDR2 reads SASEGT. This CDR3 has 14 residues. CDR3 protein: CASSNRGRGEEQYF. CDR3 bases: TGTGCCAGCAGTAATCGGGGGCGTGGGGAGGAGCAGTACTTC.

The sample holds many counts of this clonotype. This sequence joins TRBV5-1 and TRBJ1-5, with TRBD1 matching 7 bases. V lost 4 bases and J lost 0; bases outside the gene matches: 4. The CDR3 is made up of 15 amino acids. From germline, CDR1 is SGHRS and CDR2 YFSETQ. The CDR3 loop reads CASSTGTASNQPQHF. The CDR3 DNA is TGCGCCAGCAGCACGGGGACAGCTAGCAATCAGCCCCAGCATTTT. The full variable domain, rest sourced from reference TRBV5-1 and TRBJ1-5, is KAGVTQTPRYLIKTRGQQVTLSCSPISGHRSVSWYQQTPGQGLQFLFEYFSETQRNKGNFPGRFSGRQFSNSRSEMNVSTLELGDSALYLCASSTGTASNQPQHFGDGTRLSIL.

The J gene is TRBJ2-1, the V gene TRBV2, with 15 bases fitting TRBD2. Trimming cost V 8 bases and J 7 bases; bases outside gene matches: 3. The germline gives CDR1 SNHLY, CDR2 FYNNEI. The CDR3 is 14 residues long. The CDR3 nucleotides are TGTGCCAGCTCCGGGACTAGCGGGAGGAATGAGCAGTTCTTC. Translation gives CASSGTSGRNEQFF. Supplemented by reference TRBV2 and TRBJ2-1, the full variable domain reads EPEVTQTPSHQVTQMGQEVILRCVPISNHLYFYWYRQILGQKVEFLVSFYNNEISEKSEIFDDQFSVERPDGSNFTLKIRSTKLEDSAMYFCASSGTSGRNEQFFGPGTRLTVL.

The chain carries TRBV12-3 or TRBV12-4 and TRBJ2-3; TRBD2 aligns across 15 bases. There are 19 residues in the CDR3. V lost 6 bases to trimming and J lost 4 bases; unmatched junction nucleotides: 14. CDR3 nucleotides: TGTGCCAGCAGCGGAGGACCCCAGGGACTAGCGGGAGGCGCAGATACGCAGTATTTT. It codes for CASSGGPQGLAGGADTQYF.